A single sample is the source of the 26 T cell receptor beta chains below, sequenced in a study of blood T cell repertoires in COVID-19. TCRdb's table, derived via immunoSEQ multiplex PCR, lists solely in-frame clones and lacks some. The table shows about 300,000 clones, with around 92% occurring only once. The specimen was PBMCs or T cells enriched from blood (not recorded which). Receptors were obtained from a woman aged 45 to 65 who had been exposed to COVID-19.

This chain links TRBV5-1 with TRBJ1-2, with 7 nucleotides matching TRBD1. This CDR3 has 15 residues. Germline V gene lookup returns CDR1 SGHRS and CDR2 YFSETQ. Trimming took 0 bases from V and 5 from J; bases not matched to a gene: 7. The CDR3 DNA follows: TGCGCCAGCAGCTTGGCCGGGGACAGTCGATATGGCTACACCTTC. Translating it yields CASSLAGDSRYGYTF.

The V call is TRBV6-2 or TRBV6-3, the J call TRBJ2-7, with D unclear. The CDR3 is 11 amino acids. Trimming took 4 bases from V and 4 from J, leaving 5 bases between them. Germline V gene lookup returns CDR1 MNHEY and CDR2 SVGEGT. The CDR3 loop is CASSSVYEQYF. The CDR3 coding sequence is TGTGCCAGCAGTTCCGTTTACGAGCAGTACTTC.

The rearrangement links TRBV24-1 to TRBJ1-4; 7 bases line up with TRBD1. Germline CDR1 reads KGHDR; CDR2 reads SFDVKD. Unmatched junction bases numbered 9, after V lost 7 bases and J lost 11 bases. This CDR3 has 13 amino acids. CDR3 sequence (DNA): TGTGCCACCAGCGACAGGGTGAACGGGAAACTGTTTTTT. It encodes CATSDRVNGKLFF.

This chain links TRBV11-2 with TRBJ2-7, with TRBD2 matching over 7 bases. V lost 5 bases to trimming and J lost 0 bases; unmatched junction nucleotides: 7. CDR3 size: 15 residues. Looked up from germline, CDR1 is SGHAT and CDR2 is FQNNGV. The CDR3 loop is CASSLGASGSYEQYF. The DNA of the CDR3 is TGTGCCAGCAGCCTCGGGGCTAGCGGCTCCTACGAGCAGTACTTC.

CDR3 DNA: TGTGCCAGCAGTGTCGGGGCAGATACGCAGTATTTT. As protein: CASSVGADTQYF. The chain is built from TRBV2 and TRBJ2-3, with a possible D match to TRBD2 (5 bases). CDR3 size: 12 residues. Per germline, CDR1 SNHLY and CDR2 FYNNEI. V was shortened by 4 bases and J by 4 bases, with 6 bases between the two germline ends.

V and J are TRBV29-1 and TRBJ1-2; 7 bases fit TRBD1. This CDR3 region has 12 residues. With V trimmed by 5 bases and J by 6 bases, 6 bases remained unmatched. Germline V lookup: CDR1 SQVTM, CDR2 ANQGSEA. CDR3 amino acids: CSVLGQGDGYTF. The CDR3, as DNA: TGCAGCGTTTTGGGCCAGGGGGATGGCTACACCTTC.

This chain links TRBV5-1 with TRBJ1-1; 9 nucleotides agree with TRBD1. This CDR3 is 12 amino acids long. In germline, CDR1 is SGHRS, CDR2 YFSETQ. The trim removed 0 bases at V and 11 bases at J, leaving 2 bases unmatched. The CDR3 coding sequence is TGCGCCAGCAGCTTGGACAGGGGGCAGGCTTTCTTT. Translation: CASSLDRGQAFF.

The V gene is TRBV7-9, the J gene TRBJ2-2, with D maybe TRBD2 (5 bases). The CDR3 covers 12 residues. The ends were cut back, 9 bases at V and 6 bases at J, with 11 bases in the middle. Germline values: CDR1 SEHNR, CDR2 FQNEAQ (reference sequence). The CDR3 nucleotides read TGTGCCAGATCACTAGAGGCCGGGGAGCTGTTTTTT. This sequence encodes CARSLEAGELFF.

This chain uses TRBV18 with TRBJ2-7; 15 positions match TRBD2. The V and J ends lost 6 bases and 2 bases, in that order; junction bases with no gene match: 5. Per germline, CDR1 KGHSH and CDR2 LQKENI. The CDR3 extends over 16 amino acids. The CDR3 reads CASSAGTSGGPYEQYF. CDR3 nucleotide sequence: TGTGCCAGCTCCGCCGGGACTAGCGGGGGGCCCTACGAGCAGTACTTC.

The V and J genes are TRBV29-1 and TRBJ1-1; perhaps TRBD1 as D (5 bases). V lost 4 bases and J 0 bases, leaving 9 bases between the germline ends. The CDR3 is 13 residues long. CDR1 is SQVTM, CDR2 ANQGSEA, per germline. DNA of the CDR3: TGCAGCGTTGGGGGGGGATTGAACACTGAAGCTTTCTTT. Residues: CSVGGGLNTEAFF.

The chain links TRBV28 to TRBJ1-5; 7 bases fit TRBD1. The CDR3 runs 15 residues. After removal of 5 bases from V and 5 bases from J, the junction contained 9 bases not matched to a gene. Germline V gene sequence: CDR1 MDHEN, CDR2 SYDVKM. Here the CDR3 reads CASSRYRGLDQPQHF. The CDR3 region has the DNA TGTGCCAGCAGTCGATACAGGGGTCTGGATCAGCCCCAGCATTTT.

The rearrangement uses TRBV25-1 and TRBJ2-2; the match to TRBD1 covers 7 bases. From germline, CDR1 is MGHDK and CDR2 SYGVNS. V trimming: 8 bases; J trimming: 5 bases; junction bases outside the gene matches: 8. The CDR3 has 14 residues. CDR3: CASGNRGTTGELFF. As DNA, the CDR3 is TGTGCCAGCGGAAACAGGGGAACGACCGGGGAGCTGTTTTTT.

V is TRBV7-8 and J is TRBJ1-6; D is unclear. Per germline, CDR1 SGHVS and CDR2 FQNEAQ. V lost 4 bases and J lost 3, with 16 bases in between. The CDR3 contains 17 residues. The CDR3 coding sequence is TGTGCCAGCAGCTCAAGGGTCGGGAATAACTATAATTCACCCCTCCACTTT. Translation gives CASSSRVGNNYNSPLHF.

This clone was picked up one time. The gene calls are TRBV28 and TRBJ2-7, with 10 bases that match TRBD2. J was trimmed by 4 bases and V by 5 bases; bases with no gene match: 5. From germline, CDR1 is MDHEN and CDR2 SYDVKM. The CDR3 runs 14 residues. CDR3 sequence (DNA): TGTGCCAGCAGTACCCCGGGACTAGCGTACGAGCAGTACTTC. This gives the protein CASSTPGLAYEQYF. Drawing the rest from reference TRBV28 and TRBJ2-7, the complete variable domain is DVKVTQSSRYLVKRTGEKVFLECVQDMDHENMFWYRQDPGLGLRLIYFSYDVKMKEKGDIPEGYSVSREKKERFSLILESASTNQTSMYLCASSTPGLAYEQYFGPGTRLTVT.

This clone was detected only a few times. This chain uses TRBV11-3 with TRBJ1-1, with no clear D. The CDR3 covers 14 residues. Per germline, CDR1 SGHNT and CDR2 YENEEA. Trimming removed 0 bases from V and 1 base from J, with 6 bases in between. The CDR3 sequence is CASSLDFQNTEAFF. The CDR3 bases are TGTGCCAGCAGCTTAGATTTTCAGAACACTGAAGCTTTCTTT.

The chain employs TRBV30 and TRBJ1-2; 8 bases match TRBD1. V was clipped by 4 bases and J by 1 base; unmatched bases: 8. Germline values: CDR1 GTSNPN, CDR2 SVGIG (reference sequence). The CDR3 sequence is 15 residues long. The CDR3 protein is CAWTRGQGFNYGYTF. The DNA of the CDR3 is TGTGCCTGGACTCGTGGACAGGGATTTAACTATGGCTACACCTTC.

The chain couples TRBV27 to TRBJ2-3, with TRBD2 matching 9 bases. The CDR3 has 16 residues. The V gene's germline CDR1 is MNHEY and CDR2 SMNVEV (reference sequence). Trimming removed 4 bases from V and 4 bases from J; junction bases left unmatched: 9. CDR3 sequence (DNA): TGTGCCAGCAGTTCGACTAGCGGTCTGGAGGCAGATACGCAGTATTTT. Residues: CASSSTSGLEADTQYF.

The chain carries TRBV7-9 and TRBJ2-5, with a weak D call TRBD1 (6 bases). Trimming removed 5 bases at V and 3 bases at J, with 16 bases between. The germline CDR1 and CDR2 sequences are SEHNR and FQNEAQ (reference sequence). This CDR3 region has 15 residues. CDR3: CASSAKQGPKETQYF. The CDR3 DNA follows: TGTGCCAGCAGCGCGAAGCAGGGGCCTAAAGAGACCCAGTACTTC.

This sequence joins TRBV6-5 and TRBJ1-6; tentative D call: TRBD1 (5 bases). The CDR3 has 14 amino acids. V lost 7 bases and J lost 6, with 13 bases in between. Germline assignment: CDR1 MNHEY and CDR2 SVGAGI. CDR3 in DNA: TGTGCCAGCAACCCGGGACTGGCTAATTCACCCCTCCACTTT. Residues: CASNPGLANSPLHF.

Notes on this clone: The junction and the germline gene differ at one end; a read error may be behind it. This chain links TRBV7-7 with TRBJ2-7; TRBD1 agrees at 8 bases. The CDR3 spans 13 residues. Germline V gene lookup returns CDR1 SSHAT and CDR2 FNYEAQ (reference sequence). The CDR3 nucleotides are TGTGCTAGCAGCCGCGACAGGGGCTACGAGCAGTACTTC. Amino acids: CASSRDRGYEQYF.

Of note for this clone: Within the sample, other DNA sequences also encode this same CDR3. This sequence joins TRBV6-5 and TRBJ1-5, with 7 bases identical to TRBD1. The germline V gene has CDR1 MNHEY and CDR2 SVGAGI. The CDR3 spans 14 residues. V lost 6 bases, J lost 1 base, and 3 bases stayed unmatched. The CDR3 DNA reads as TGTGCCAGCAGCTGGACAGGCAGCAATCAGCCCCAGCATTTT. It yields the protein CASSWTGSNQPQHF.

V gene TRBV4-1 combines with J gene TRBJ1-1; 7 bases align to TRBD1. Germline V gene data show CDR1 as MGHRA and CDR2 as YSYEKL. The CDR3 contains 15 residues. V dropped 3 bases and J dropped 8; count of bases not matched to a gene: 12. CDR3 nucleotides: TGCGCCAGCAGCCATCGACAGGGACTGGGGACCGAAGCTTTCTTT. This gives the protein CASSHRQGLGTEAFF.

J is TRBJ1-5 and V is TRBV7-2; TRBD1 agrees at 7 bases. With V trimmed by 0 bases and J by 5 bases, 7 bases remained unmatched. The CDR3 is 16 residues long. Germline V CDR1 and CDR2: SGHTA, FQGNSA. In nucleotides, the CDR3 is TGTGCCAGCAGCTTAGCGCCGGGACAGCCCGATCAGCCCCAGCATTTT. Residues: CASSLAPGQPDQPQHF.

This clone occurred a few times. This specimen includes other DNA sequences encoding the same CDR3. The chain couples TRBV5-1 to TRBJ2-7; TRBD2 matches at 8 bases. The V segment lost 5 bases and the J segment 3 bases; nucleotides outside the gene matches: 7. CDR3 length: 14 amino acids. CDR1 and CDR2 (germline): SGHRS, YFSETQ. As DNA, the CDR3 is TGCGCCAGCAGTGCCGGGGGGACTAGCTACGAGCAGTACTTC. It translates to CASSAGGTSYEQYF.

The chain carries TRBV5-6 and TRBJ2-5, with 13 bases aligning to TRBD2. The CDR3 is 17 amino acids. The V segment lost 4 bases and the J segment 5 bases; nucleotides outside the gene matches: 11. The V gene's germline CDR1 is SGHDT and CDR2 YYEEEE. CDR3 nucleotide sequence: TGTGCCAGCAGCCAGGGACTAGCGGGGACCCCCTGGGAGACCCAGTACTTC. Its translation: CASSQGLAGTPWETQYF.

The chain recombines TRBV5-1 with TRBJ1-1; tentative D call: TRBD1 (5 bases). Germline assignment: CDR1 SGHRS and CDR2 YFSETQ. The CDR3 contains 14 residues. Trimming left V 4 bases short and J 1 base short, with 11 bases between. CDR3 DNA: TGCGCCAGCAGCGAGGGACTCCCGAACACTGAAGCTTTCTTT. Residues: CASSEGLPNTEAFF. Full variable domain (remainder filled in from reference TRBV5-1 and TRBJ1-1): KAGVTQTPRYLIKTRGQQVTLSCSPISGHRSVSWYQQTPGQGLQFLFEYFSETQRNKGNFPGRFSGRQFSNSRSEMNVSTLELGDSALYLCASSEGLPNTEAFFGQGTRLTVV.